Below are 3 T cell receptor beta chains sequenced from a single sample in a study of blood T cell repertoires in COVID-19. This table comes from immunoSEQ multiplex PCR, and its TCRdb copy is limited to in-frame clones, with some not included. This table holds about 200,000 clones, 85% found once. The material sequenced was peripheral blood. These receptors came from a person aged 65 to 79 with COVID-19, enrolled during active disease.

This sequence joins TRBV7-2 and TRBJ1-2; TRBD1 matches at 9 bases. Germline-derived CDR1 and CDR2 are SGHTA and FQGNSA. V trimming: 0 bases; J trimming: 3 bases; junction bases outside the gene matches: 2. The CDR3 consists of 15 residues. CDR3 nucleotides: TGTGCCAGCAGCTTAGCGCGACAGGGGGACTATGGCTACACCTTC. The encoded protein is CASSLARQGDYGYTF.

This clone was observed a single time. The V call is TRBV7-2, the J call TRBJ2-7; TRBD2 aligns across 8 bases. V lost 2 bases, J lost 7 bases, and 10 bases stayed unmatched. CDR1 and CDR2 (germline): SGHTA, FQGNSA. The CDR3 spans 15 residues. The DNA for the CDR3 is TGTGCCAGCAGCTTAAGCCCCAGCGGGGGCCGGGAGCAGTACTTC. Translated, it gives CASSLSPSGGREQYF.

The genes are TRBV9 and TRBJ1-6, with D uncertain. The CDR3 contains 14 residues. V was shortened by 0 bases and J by 14 bases, with 15 bases between the two germline ends. Per the germline V gene, CDR1 is SGDLS and CDR2 is YYNGEE. CDR3 in amino acids: CASSVGDNRSTLHF. The CDR3 nucleotides read TGTGCCAGCAGCGTAGGTGACAACAGATCAACCCTCCACTTT. The variable domain in full, with the rest retrieved from reference TRBV9 and TRBJ1-6, is DSGVTQTPKHLITATGQRVTLRCSPRSGDLSVYWYQQSLDQGLQFLIQYYNGEERAKGNILERFSAQQFPDLHSELNLSSLELGDSALYFCASSVGDNRSTLHFGNGTRLTVT.